The 19 T cell receptor delta chains given below trace back to one sample, sequenced in a study of gamma-delta T cells after stem cell transplantation. With CATT, TCRdb re-called clones from the RT-PCR reads. The data show 2,800 or so delta-chain clones, approximately 2.6% seen once. Sequencing was done on a sample of gamma-delta T cells. The source is a human donor. It is not recorded whose cells these are; they may come from a transplant donor.

By share of the sample, this clone is large (0.1 to 1%). Other DNA sequences of this sample code for an identical CDR3. V and J are TRDV2 and TRDJ1, with 7 bases fitting TRDD3. There are 13 residues in the CDR3. Germline loops: CDR1 GEAIGNYY, CDR2 EKD. V trimming: 3 bases; J trimming: 10 bases; junction bases outside the gene matches: 10. The CDR3 sequence is CACDPVGGLALIF. The CDR3 DNA reads as TGTGCCTGTGACCCGGTAGGGGGATTGGCACTCATCTTT.

This clone showed up just a few times. TCRdb's protein, taken from a much larger clone, differs from this DNA's translation at residue 3, likely owing to a read error; the protein displayed comes from the DNA. This chain uses TRDV2 with TRDJ1; TRDD3 agrees at 12 bases. Germline lookup yields CDR1 GEAIGNYY and CDR2 EKD. This CDR3 spans 19 amino acids. The CDR3 sequence: CARDLLLLGDTHSTDKLIF. The CDR3 nucleotides are TGTGCCCGTGATCTCCTTTTACTGGGGGATACACATAGCACCGATAAACTCATCTTT.

Comments on this clone: The TCRdb protein, from a much larger clone, departs from this DNA's translation at residue 5, likely by read error; the protein shown derives from the DNA. The chain combines TRDV2 with TRDJ1, with a tentative D call TRDD3 (6 bases). V lost 3 bases, J lost 1 base, and 23 bases lay in between. The CDR3 spans 18 residues. The germline V gene has CDR1 GEAIGNYY and CDR2 EKD. Written as DNA, the CDR3 is TGTGCCTGTGACGCCGTTGGGGATCGGATTGGTTCCACCGATAAACTCATCTTT. It specifies CACDAVGDRIGSTDKLIF.

This clone was counted a few times. The protein held in TCRdb is that of a much larger clone and does not match this DNA's translation at residue 14, likely because of a read error; the protein shown is translated from the DNA. The V call is TRDV2, the J call TRDJ1, with 9 bases aligning to TRDD3. The CDR3 is 15 residues long. Per the germline V gene, CDR1 is GEAIGNYY and CDR2 is EKD. The CDR3 loop reads CACEGLGDISDKLTF. CDR3 nucleotides: TGTGCCTGTGAGGGATTGGGGGATATCTCCGATAAACTCACCTTT.

With regard to this clone: Translating this DNA gives a protein that differs at residue 10 from the TCRdb one, which belongs to a much larger clone; a read error is likely, and the protein shown is this translation. V gene TRDV2 combines with J gene TRDJ3, with 10 bases identical to TRDD3. The V segment lost 4 bases and the J segment 0 bases; nucleotides outside the gene matches: 11. This CDR3 spans 20 amino acids. The germline V gene encodes CDR1 GEAIGNYY and CDR2 EKD. CDR3 region: CACDPVLGDPSSWDTRQMFF. CDR3 nucleotide sequence: TGTGCCTGTGATCCCGTACTGGGGGATCCTAGCTCCTGGGACACCCGACAGATGTTTTTC.

On this clone: This may stem from a read error, because a much larger clone lies one nucleotide away. This rearrangement joins TRDV2 to TRDJ1, with 13 bases matching TRDD3. The V gene end was trimmed by 3 bases and the J gene end by 3 bases; junction bases not matched to a gene: 33. Germline assignment: CDR1 GEAIGNYY and CDR2 EKD. CDR3 length: 25 amino acids. The CDR3 loop reads CACDPVSGLQSTGGYAYPGADKLIF. The CDR3 nucleotides read TGTGCCTGTGACCCCGTCTCTGGCCTACAGAGTACTGGGGGATACGCGTATCCCGGGGCCGATAAACTCATCTTT.

Regarding this clone: A read error is the likely source, as a far larger clone sits one nucleotide away. This specimen includes other DNA sequences encoding the same CDR3. The chain couples TRDV2 to TRDJ2; D might be TRDD1 (5 bases). The V end lost 0 bases, the J end lost 6 bases, and 28 bases lay between the germline ends. Per the germline V gene, CDR1 is GEAIGNYY and CDR2 is EKD. The CDR3 has 20 residues. This chain's CDR3 is CACDTLNTHGSFSSAAQLFF. The CDR3 nucleotides are TGTGCCTGTGACACCCTAAATACTCATGGGTCTTTCAGCTCGGCAGCACAACTCTTCTTT.

This clone was detected a few times. The protein TCRdb gives is from a much larger clone and does not agree with this DNA's translation at residue 8, likely a read error; the protein shown here comes from the DNA. This chain joins TRDV2 and TRDJ1; 8 bases align to TRDD3. The ends lost 3 bases at V and 3 bases at J; junction bases unmatched: 5. The CDR3 runs to 14 residues. Germline assignment: CDR1 GEAIGNYY and CDR2 EKD. CDR3: CACDRLGASDKLIF. The DNA of the CDR3 is TGTGCCTGTGACCGACTGGGGGCATCCGATAAACTCATCTTT.

In the case of this clone: The sample carries other DNA sequences with the same CDR3. The chain is built from TRDV2 and TRDJ1; TRDD3 matches 12 bases. In germline, CDR1 is GEAIGNYY, CDR2 EKD. Trimming took 0 bases from V and 0 from J; bases not matched to a gene: 4. The CDR3 covers 17 residues. CDR3 protein: CACDTLGDTPHTDKLIF. The DNA for the CDR3 is TGTGCCTGTGACACCCTGGGGGATACGCCACACACCGATAAACTCATCTTT.

This clone was counted a few times. It differs at one base from a far larger clone, so likely a read error. This chain links TRDV2 with TRDJ1; TRDD3 agrees at 11 bases. Germline loops: CDR1 GEAIGNYY, CDR2 EKD. The V and J ends lost 1 base and 0 bases, in that order; junction bases with no gene match: 12. The length of the CDR3 is 19 residues. CDR3 protein: CACDTVAGGYPLNTDKLIF. The DNA for the CDR3 is TGTGCCTGTGACACTGTTGCTGGGGGATACCCCCTTAACACCGATAAACTCATCTTT.

The V call is TRDV2, the J call TRDJ1, with 8 bases that match TRDD3. The V gene end was trimmed by 0 bases and the J gene end by 3 bases; junction bases not matched to a gene: 2. Germline V gene lookup returns CDR1 GEAIGNYY and CDR2 EKD. This CDR3 is 14 amino acids long. CDR3 region: CACDTLGESDKLIF. The CDR3 DNA sequence: TGTGCCTGTGACACCCTGGGGGAATCCGATAAACTCATCTTT.

The chain joins TRDV1 to TRDJ1; 13 nucleotides match TRDD3. CDR1 and CDR2 (germline): TSWWSYY, QGS. There are 25 residues in the CDR3. Trimming removed 1 base from V and 0 bases from J; junction bases left unmatched: 26. In DNA, the CDR3 is TGTGCTCTTGGGGAACGTCTCCTCCAGTATACTGGGGGATACGCGTATAGGGTTTACACCGATAAACTCATCTTT. It specifies CALGERLLQYTGGYAYRVYTDKLIF.

Regarding this clone: A read error likely explains this, since a far larger clone differs by one base. The same CDR3 also results from other DNA sequences found in this sample. This sequence joins TRDV2 and TRDJ1, with TRDD3 identical over 11 bases. The germline gives CDR1 GEAIGNYY, CDR2 EKD. The CDR3 loop spans 18 amino acids. This CDR3 is CACDTVVGDTRGSDKLIF. In DNA, the CDR3 is TGTGCCTGCGACACCGTCGTGGGGGATACGAGGGGGTCCGATAAACTCATCTTT.

In its sample, this clone is medium-sized. The chain is built from TRDV2 and TRDJ1; tentatively, D is TRDD3 (9 bases). The CDR3 loop spans 24 amino acids. Germline V lookup: CDR1 GEAIGNYY, CDR2 EKD. V was cut by 0 bases and J by 4 bases, with 41 bases left in between. The CDR3 region has the DNA TGTGCCTGTGACACCCTTCCTACGGCCTTTAATCGGGGATACGCGGGGGAGAAGGTCGATAAACTCATCTTT. Translated: CACDTLPTAFNRGYAGEKVDKLIF.

Only a few counts were recorded for this clone. This rearrangement joins TRDV1 to TRDJ1; D might be TRDD3 (5 bases). The CDR3 extends over 20 amino acids. The V gene's germline CDR1 is TSWWSYY and CDR2 QGS. Deletions cut 1 base from V and 0 bases from J, with 24 bases between. CDR3 loop: CALGEPSPLPDTLYTDKLIF. The CDR3 DNA reads as TGTGCTCTTGGGGAACCTTCTCCTTTGCCTGATACTTTGTACACCGATAAACTCATCTTT.

This clone was counted a few times. The rearrangement uses TRDV2 and TRDJ1; TRDD3 agrees at 9 bases. CDR3 length: 17 amino acids. CDR1 GEAIGNYY and CDR2 EKD come from the germline V gene. J lost 9 bases, V lost 3 bases, and 19 bases had no gene match. CDR3 DNA: TGTGCCTGTGACTGGGTACTGGGGGACCGAACCCTTAGTGAACTCATCTTT. This codes for CACDWVLGDRTLSELIF.

This clone was found a few times. V is TRDV2 and J is TRDJ3; 9 bases line up with TRDD3. Germline CDR1 GEAIGNYY, CDR2 EKD. This CDR3 contains 20 residues. Trimming cost V 4 bases and J 1 base; bases outside gene matches: 13. The CDR3 sequence: CACEGLGDISGSWDTRQMFF. CDR3 nucleotide sequence: TGTGCCTGTGAGGGATTGGGGGATATCTCCGGGTCCTGGGACACCCGACAGATGTTTTTC.

In regard to this clone: A far larger clone differs by one base, so this is likely a read error. The sample has other DNA sequences that encode this CDR3 too. The chain combines TRDV2 with TRDJ1; 8 bases line up with TRDD3. Germline CDR1 GEAIGNYY, CDR2 EKD. The CDR3 has 16 amino acids. Losses at the gene ends were 1 base for V and 0 bases for J; bases not matched to a gene: 6. CDR3 DNA: TGTGCCTGTGACACTCTGGGGGACAGGTACACCGATAAACTCATCTTT. This sequence encodes CACDTLGDRYTDKLIF.

A few counts support this clone. A read error is possible here, since a much larger clone lies one base away. This specimen includes other DNA sequences encoding the same CDR3. This chain links TRDV1 with TRDJ1; 9 bases are a match to TRDD3. Germline V lookup: CDR1 TSWWSYY, CDR2 QGS. The CDR3 loop spans 21 amino acids. CDR3 loop: CALGELAVSIPPGGYIDKLIF. The CDR3 DNA is TGTGCCCTTGGGGAACTAGCAGTTTCGATCCCTCCGGGGGGATACATCGATAAACTCATCTTT.